Listed here are 18 T cell receptor beta chains from one sample, sequenced in a study. Via MiXCR, TCRdb re-called the RT-PCR reads, giving one row per CDR3 protein. The profile shows approximately 720,000 distinct CDR3 sequences, more than 13% of them singletons. The material sequenced was memory CD4+ T cells from blood. The receptors here all came from a female donor in good health, serving as a healthy control.

This clonotype was seen ten or more times. This chain uses TRBV4-1 with TRBJ1-5, with 7 bases lining up with TRBD1. The CDR3 has 15 residues. Germline CDR1 MGHRA, CDR2 YSYEKL. V lost 0 bases to trimming and J lost 2 bases; unmatched junction nucleotides: 1. As DNA, the CDR3 is TGCGCCAGCAGCCAAGATGACAGGGGCAATCAGCCCCAGCATTTT. Protein product: CASSQDDRGNQPQHF.

This clonotype was recorded many times. The chain has TRBV5-1 and TRBJ1-5, with 8 bases lining up with TRBD1. V was clipped by 1 base and J by 7 bases; unmatched bases: 7. CDR3 length equals 15 residues. Germline CDR1 and CDR2: SGHRS and YFSETQ. The CDR3 spells CASSLNGQGEQPQHF. CDR3 DNA: TGCGCCAGCAGCTTGAACGGACAGGGAGAGCAGCCCCAGCATTTT.

This chain links TRBV11-2 with TRBJ2-3; 14 positions agree with TRBD2. This CDR3 has 17 residues. V was pared by 5 bases and J by 2 bases, with 6 bases of the junction left unmatched. CDR1 is SGHAT, CDR2 FQNNGV, per germline. CDR3 nucleotides: TGTGCCAGCAGCGCGGGACTAGCGGGGGATTACACAGATACGCAGTATTTT. Translation: CASSAGLAGDYTDTQYF.

This clonotype showed up many times. The chain is built from TRBV5-1 and TRBJ2-1, with D hard to call. CDR1 and CDR2 (germline): SGHRS, YFSETQ. Trimming cost V 0 bases and J 4 bases, with 11 bases left between them. The CDR3 spans 15 residues. The CDR3 region has the DNA TGCGCCAGCAGCTTGGAGCTAGAAGCGTACAATGAGCAGTTCTTC. It is translated as CASSLELEAYNEQFF.

Many counts were recorded for this clonotype. This chain links TRBV7-9 with TRBJ2-7; 10 bases fit TRBD1. The CDR3 is 14 residues long. Trimming at V came to 5 bases and at J to 6 bases, leaving 7 bases not matched to a gene. Germline CDR1 is SEHNR and CDR2 is FQNEAQ (reference sequence). CDR3: CASSPSGQGGEQYF. The CDR3 region has the DNA TGTGCCAGCAGCCCGAGTGGACAGGGGGGCGAGCAGTACTTC.

In the case of this clonotype: The junction does not match germline at one end; this may be a read error. The CDR3 sequence: CASSLGGLAGNNEQFF. The CDR3 DNA follows: TGTGCCAGCAGCTTGGGGGGCCTAGCAGGAAACAATGAGCAGTTCTTC. This chain links TRBV5-1 with TRBJ2-1, with D possibly being TRBD1 or TRBD2 (6 bases each). This CDR3 spans 16 amino acids. From germline, CDR1 is SGHRS and CDR2 YFSETQ.

This chain links TRBV14 with TRBJ2-2; TRBD2 matches at 12 bases. J gave up 3 bases and V 1 base, and 15 bases lay outside the gene matches. The CDR3 totals 21 residues. Germline CDR1 is SGHDN and CDR2 is FVKESK. CDR3 sequence reads: CASSQVGLAGQLLTYTGELFF. The CDR3 DNA reads as TGTGCCAGCAGCCAAGTGGGACTAGCGGGCCAACTCCTCACTTACACCGGGGAGCTGTTTTTT.

This clonotype occurred a few times. V usage is TRBV7-2 and J usage is TRBJ2-6; D is ambiguous. Between the trimmed V and J ends, which lost 6 bases and 0 bases, there was a span of 9 bases. Germline CDR1 reads SGHTA; CDR2 reads FQGNSA. This CDR3 spans 15 amino acids. The CDR3 nucleotides read TGTGCCAGCAGGACTCCGACCTCTGGGGCCAACGTCCTGACTTTC. It specifies CASRTPTSGANVLTF.

This clonotype showed up just a few times. This chain connects TRBV18 to TRBJ1-1, with D possibly being TRBD1 (5 bases). The CDR3 is 14 residues long. V lost 5 bases, J lost 2 bases, and 12 bases lay in between. The germline gives CDR1 KGHSH, CDR2 LQKENI. The CDR3 nucleotides read TGTGCCAGCTCAGAACAGGCGTTCAACACTGAAGCTTTCTTT. Translating gives CASSEQAFNTEAFF.

The sample holds many counts of this clonotype. For the CDR3, the DNA is TGTGCCAGCAGCTTAGAGCCAACATACAATGAGCAGTTCTTC. It codes for CASSLEPTYNEQFF. The chain carries TRBV7-3 and TRBJ2-1; the D is unclear. Trimming took 2 bases from V and 4 from J, leaving 9 bases between them. Germline values: CDR1 SGHTA, CDR2 FQGTGA. The CDR3 totals 14 residues.

The chain links TRBV6-1 to TRBJ2-2, with D possibly being TRBD2 (6 bases). The CDR3 covers 19 residues. Trimming removed 1 base from V and 2 bases from J, with 20 bases in between. Germline CDR1 reads MNHNS; CDR2 reads SASEGT. The CDR3 here is CASSEVGIGREPNTGELFF. The CDR3 nucleotides are TGTGCCAGCAGTGAAGTGGGAATCGGGAGAGAACCTAACACCGGGGAGCTGTTTTTT.

This clonotype was observed at least ten times. The CDR3 DNA reads as TGTGCCACCCAGCGGGAGAGAAACAATGAGCAGTTCTTC. This translates into CATQRERNNEQFF. The chain has TRBV15 and TRBJ2-1; 8 bases fit TRBD2. The CDR3 is 13 amino acids. The germline V gene encodes CDR1 LNHNV and CDR2 YYDKDF (reference sequence). The V gene end was trimmed by 8 bases and the J gene end by 5 bases; junction bases not matched to a gene: 5.

The rearrangement links TRBV9 to TRBJ1-6; a weak D match, TRBD1 (5 bases). Germline V gene data show CDR1 as SGDLS and CDR2 as YYNGEE. There are 15 residues in the CDR3. Trimming pared 6 bases from V and 6 bases from J, leaving 16 bases between. The CDR3 nucleotides are TGTGCCAGCACCATTGGGGCATGGGGTAATTCACCCCTCCACTTT. As protein: CASTIGAWGNSPLHF. Combining the CDR3 with reference TRBV9 and TRBJ1-6 gives the whole variable domain DSGVTQTPKHLITATGQRVTLRCSPRSGDLSVYWYQQSLDQGLQFLIQYYNGEERAKGNILERFSAQQFPDLHSELNLSSLELGDSALYFCASTIGAWGNSPLHFGNGTRLTVT.

This chain connects TRBV5-1 to TRBJ2-7; 8 bases align to TRBD1. Germline values: CDR1 SGHRS, CDR2 YFSETQ. The CDR3 loop spans 15 amino acids. V gave up 5 bases and J gave up 6 bases; unmatched junction bases: 13. DNA of the CDR3: TGCGCCAGCAGTTTTACACCGGGACAGGCACTCGAGCAGTACTTC. Its translation: CASSFTPGQALEQYF.

The table lists this clonotype with a few counts. This chain connects TRBV7-2 to TRBJ2-3, with 11 bases that match TRBD2. CDR1 and CDR2 from the germline V gene are SGHTA and FQGNSA. J lost 3 bases, V lost 5 bases, and 10 bases had no gene match. This CDR3 contains 17 residues. The CDR3 reads CASSKREASGRTDTQYF. For the CDR3, the DNA is TGTGCCAGCAGCAAACGGGAGGCTAGCGGGAGGACAGATACGCAGTATTTT.

The V gene is TRBV20-1, the J gene TRBJ1-1, with 9 nucleotides matching TRBD1. J gave up 5 bases and V 5 bases, and 12 bases lay outside the gene matches. Per germline, CDR1 DFQATT and CDR2 SNEGSKA (reference sequence). CDR3 length equals 15 residues. The CDR3 coding sequence is TGCAGTGCTCCAGCTTGGGACAGGGATTTTACTGAAGCTTTCTTT. Translated: CSAPAWDRDFTEAFF.

Only a few counts were recorded for this clonotype. The chain recombines TRBV6-1 with TRBJ2-5; maybe TRBD2 (5 bases). This CDR3 is built from 15 residues. V lost 6 bases, J lost 0 bases, and 14 bases lay in between. Germline CDR1 MNHNS, CDR2 SASEGT. The CDR3 nucleotides read TGTGCCAGCAGGGCGGACTCCATGTACCAAGAGACCCAGTACTTC. It encodes CASRADSMYQETQYF.

This clonotype was counted between two and nine times. The chain joins TRBV7-2 to TRBJ1-2; TRBD1 agrees at 9 bases. Trimming removed 2 bases from V and 6 bases from J; junction bases left unmatched: 7. Germline lookup yields CDR1 SGHTA and CDR2 FQGNSA. The CDR3 sequence is 15 residues long. CDR3 residues: CASSLTYRGQDGYTF. As DNA, the CDR3 is TGTGCCAGCAGCTTAACATACAGGGGGCAGGATGGCTACACCTTC.